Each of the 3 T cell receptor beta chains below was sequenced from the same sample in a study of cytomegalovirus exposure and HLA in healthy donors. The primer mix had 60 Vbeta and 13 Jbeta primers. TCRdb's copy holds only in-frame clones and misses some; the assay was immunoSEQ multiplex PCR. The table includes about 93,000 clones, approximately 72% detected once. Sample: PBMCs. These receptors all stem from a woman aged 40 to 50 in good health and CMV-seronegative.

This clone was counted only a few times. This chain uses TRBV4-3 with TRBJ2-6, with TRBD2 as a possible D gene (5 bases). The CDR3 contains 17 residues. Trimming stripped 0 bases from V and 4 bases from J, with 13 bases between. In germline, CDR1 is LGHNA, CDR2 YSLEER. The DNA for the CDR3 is TGCGCCAGCAGCCAAGATCCTGACGGACTCGGGGCCAACGTCCTGACTTTC. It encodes CASSQDPDGLGANVLTF.

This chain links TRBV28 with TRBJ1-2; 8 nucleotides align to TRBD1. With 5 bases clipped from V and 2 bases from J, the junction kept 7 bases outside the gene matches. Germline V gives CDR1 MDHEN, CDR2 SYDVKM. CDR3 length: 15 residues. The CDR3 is CASSVRTGPNYGYTF. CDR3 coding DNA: TGTGCCAGCAGTGTAAGGACAGGGCCGAACTATGGCTACACCTTC.

CDR3 in amino acids: CASSSGQNYGYTF. CDR3 sequence (DNA): TGCGCCAGCAGCTCCGGACAGAACTATGGCTACACCTTC. V usage is TRBV5-1 and J usage is TRBJ1-2, with TRBD1 as a possible D gene (6 bases). Looked up from germline, CDR1 is SGHRS and CDR2 is YFSETQ. Trimming pared 3 bases from V and 2 bases from J, leaving 8 bases between. The CDR3 consists of 13 residues.